This T cell receptor beta chain was documented in a study of OX40 agonist ivuxolimab in advanced cancers. This table comes from immunoSEQ multiplex PCR, and its TCRdb copy is limited to in-frame clones, with some not included. The data show around 41,000 clones, with approximately 90% seen just once and 6% held by the top ten. With 2 bases removed from V and 4 bases from J, the gap between germline ends came to 8 bases. From germline, CDR1 is LNHDA and CDR2 SQIVND (reference sequence). CDR3 length: 14 residues. The receptor comes from an adult with an advanced solid tumor such as melanoma, head and neck, liver or kidney cancer. This chain links TRBV19 with TRBJ2-2, with D unresolved. Material: CD4+ or CD8+ T cells sorted from blood, obtained in a trial of the OX40 agonist ivuxolimab. The CDR3 is CASSIPQATGELFF. The CDR3 region has the DNA TGTGCCAGTAGTATACCCCAGGCCACCGGGGAGCTGTTTTTT.